This T cell receptor beta chain was found in a study of T cell responses to AZD1222 COVID-19 vaccine. Findings of the study overall: Breadth and depth of Spike-specific TCRs rose after two AZD1222 doses. Spike as a whole was targeted by vaccine-associated CD4 TCRs, dominant at 160-218 and 743-854. A reported finding is that nearly half of spike-specific TCRs target unmutated variant regions. Among the donors, most were white British and more were female, and clonal diversity was possibly underestimated.

Repertoires were generated with immunoSEQ multiplex PCR, while TCRdb's copy carries only in-frame clones and drops some. The table records roughly 120,000 clones, 75% to 90% of them present only once. Comments on this clone: No antigen is known for it.

Germline V gene lookup returns CDR1 SGHDT and CDR2 YYEEEE. The V and J ends lost 0 bases and 12 bases respectively, with 28 bases between them. This CDR3 contains 17 residues. This chain uses TRBV5-6 with TRBJ2-7, with D perhaps being TRBD1 or TRBD2 (6 bases each). The clonotype was recovered from an adult in good health. Sequences were derived from peripheral blood, sampled on day 0 of AZD1222 vaccination. The CDR3 is CASSLGTPSSGAGRRYF. CDR3 DNA: TGTGCCAGCAGCTTGGGGACCCCCTCTTCGGGGGCAGGCCGGCGGTACTTC.